Presented here are 5 T cell receptor beta chains from one specimen sequenced in a study of blood T cell repertoires in COVID-19. Sequenced by immunoSEQ multiplex PCR; TCRdb stores in-frame clones only, minus some. The sample lists 250,000 to 350,000 clones, over 75% occurring once. The specimen was peripheral blood. Every receptor here comes from a human donor with COVID-19, enrolled during active disease. The donor label of this sample is uncertain.

The J gene is TRBJ1-2, the V gene TRBV14, with D perhaps TRBD1 (5 bases). Germline assignment: CDR1 SGHDN and CDR2 FVKESK. The CDR3 totals 14 residues. Trimming stripped 4 bases from V and 2 bases from J, with 11 bases between. CDR3 sequence: CASSPGRDNYGYTF. Here the CDR3 DNA reads TGTGCCAGCAGCCCTGGGAGGGACAACTATGGCTACACCTTC.

V is TRBV5-4 and J is TRBJ2-7; 8 bases map to TRBD2. Germline-derived CDR1 and CDR2 are SGHNT and YYREEE (reference sequence). Trimming took 0 bases from V and 1 from J; bases not matched to a gene: 3. This CDR3 is built from 15 residues. CDR3 protein: CASSLELAGSYEQYF. CDR3 nucleotides: TGTGCCAGCAGCTTGGAGTTAGCGGGATCCTACGAGCAGTACTTC.

This chain uses TRBV2 with TRBJ1-6; 7 nucleotides agree with TRBD1. Per germline, CDR1 SNHLY and CDR2 FYNNEI. CDR3 size: 14 residues. Losses at the gene ends were 2 bases for V and 8 bases for J; bases not matched to a gene: 3. This chain's CDR3 is CASSEQGEYSPLHF. Written as DNA, the CDR3 is TGTGCCAGCAGTGAACAGGGGGAATATTCACCCCTCCACTTT.

V and J are TRBV5-1 and TRBJ1-1; weak D call: TRBD1 (6 bases). V lost 3 bases, J lost 1 base, and 10 bases lay in between. This CDR3 has 14 residues. The germline V gene has CDR1 SGHRS and CDR2 YFSETQ. In nucleotides, the CDR3 is TGCGCCAGCAGCTACCAGACAGGGAACACTGAAGCTTTCTTT. Translating gives CASSYQTGNTEAFF.

The V gene is TRBV4-3, the J gene TRBJ1-5; no firm D call. The V and J ends lost 0 bases and 5 bases respectively, with 11 bases between them. This CDR3 has 15 residues. Germline assignment: CDR1 LGHNA and CDR2 YSLEER. CDR3 sequence (DNA): TGCGCCAGCAGCCAAGAACTCCGCCTGGATCAGCCCCAGCATTTT. It yields the protein CASSQELRLDQPQHF.